This T cell receptor beta chain is drawn from a study of blood T cells in healthy people across ages (dated by TCRdb to the mid-2010s). About the full investigation: Template switching captured roughly one uniquely barcoded TCR beta cDNA molecule per two T cells in model experiments. Using deep sequencing normalized with unique cDNA molecular identifiers, the study measured how TCR beta repertoire diversity changes with age. Four age groups were formed from the donors: young (average approximately 17 years), middle-aged (around 37), aged (approximately 60) and long-lived (around 82). To avoid experimental bias, donors of different ages were distributed randomly across sequencing lanes. For two donors (one aged 18 to 30 and one aged 80 or older), the study analyzed two additional independent replicas of 1 million unique cDNA reads from the same blood draw.

The library was built by means of 5' RACE. The run used an Illumina HiSeq 2500. A second about 7 to 11 cycle PCR used a sample-barcoded 5' primer and a J-beta primer mix. A template-switch 5' adaptor carrying 12 random nucleotides introduced a unique molecular identifier onto each TCR beta cDNA molecule. Each sample yielded at least 2.5 million CDR3-containing paired-end reads. First-strand cDNA synthesis was performed from all RNA using the Mint cDNA synthesis kit, with priming by a TRBC-specific oligonucleotide. After uracil-DNA glycosylase treatment, a first 18-cycle PCR used universal primers M1SS and BC2_uni_R on all cDNA. The original methods were these. For normalization, 1 million high-quality reads, each with a distinct molecular identifier, were randomly selected from each sample. Reads with shared molecular identifiers were discarded instead of being binned into consensus sequences. CDR3 identification, clonotype clustering and error correction used MiTCR with a Q25 quality threshold and the strictest error-elimination algorithm. A nonparametric unseen species model with Euler transformation was used to estimate lower-bound total TCR beta diversity. TCRdb redid the processing of the public reads, applying fastp at Q25 and MiXCR, and retained in-frame beta chains. Entries that share a CDR3 protein sequence are merged under the most common genes and DNA. These V and J calls are TCRdb output, not the study's own analysis. In all, the sample holds roughly 680,000 distinct CDR3 sequences, and more than 45% of those were seen once. Roughly 13% of the sample lies in the top ten.

Its CDR3 holds 12 amino acids, cysteine through phenylalanine. Only the CDR3 DNA stays, 36 bases, in frame from base 1. Based on the germline V gene, the CDR1 and CDR2 sequences are MDHEN and SYDVKM. Overall study outcomes, separate from this receptor: Because profiling used bulk unsorted PBMCs, naive and antigen-experienced compartments could not be compared conclusively. Observed TCR beta diversity per million T cells fell roughly linearly with age, and a significant reduction was already apparent by age roughly 40. The percentage of naive T cells measured by flow cytometry correlated strongly with observed TCR beta diversity. The CMV infection status of donors was not known, potentially confounding age-related changes in expanded clonotypes. Compared with the aged group, the long-lived group had more naive CD4+ T cells, fewer expanded clones and increased TCR diversity, suggesting age selection. Estimates of total diversity from one million sequenced T cells were regarded as lower bounds and underestimates.

The donors were roughly 40 Caucasian individuals from Russia, aged roughly 6 to 90 years, who were systemically healthy. Each donor gave about 9.8 milliliters of peripheral blood, drawn into EDTA-treated Vacutainer tubes. PBMCs were isolated by Ficoll-Paque density-gradient centrifugation, with at least 7 million obtained per sample. Trizol reagent was used to extract total RNA from the PBMCs, yielding at least 5 micrograms per sample. The percentages of naive CD45RAhigh/CD27high T cells were determined by flow cytometry on a PBMC aliquot from every donor. Worth noting for this clonotype: This clone's antigen is unknown. One junction end disagrees with the germline gene, perhaps due to a read error.

The sequenced sample consisted of blood. In this chain, TRBV28 is recombined with TRBJ2-1; the D gene remains uncertain. The source of this sequence is an elderly woman in good health. The CDR3 region has the sequence CASSLSYDEQFF. In nucleotides, the sequence is TGTGCCAGCAGTTTATCCTACGATGAGCAGTTCTTC.